The TCR beta chain under discussion was sequenced for a study of blood T cell repertoires in COVID-19. Across the study: Both acute and convalescent COVID-19 samples were obtained from the United States, Italy and Spain.

In the study's own analysis: Estimated nucleated cell counts came from reference gene primer amplification. Here immunoSEQ multiplex PCR was the method, and the copy in TCRdb shows in-frame clones only, minus some. For V, J and clone size, that table is used; D and trimming come from the DNA. The sample contains 200,000 or so clones, around 87% of which appear only once. The CDR3 extends over 15 amino acids. Germline V gene lookup returns CDR1 SNHLY and CDR2 FYNNEI. The ends lost 6 bases at V and 1 base at J; junction bases unmatched: 4. V and J are TRBV2 and TRBJ2-5; 11 bases align to TRBD2. The clonotype originates from a man between 60 and 70 years old with acute or convalescent COVID-19. The sequenced sample was peripheral blood. The CDR3 protein is CASRSGTSGQETQYF. The DNA of the CDR3 is TGTGCCAGCAGATCCGGGACTAGCGGCCAAGAGACCCAGTACTTC.